This TCR beta chain is drawn from a study of blood T cells in healthy people across ages. It was with a sample-barcoded 5' primer and a J-beta primer mix that a second PCR of roughly 7 to 12 cycles was run. TCRdb processed the 5' RACE reads anew with MiXCR; each CDR3 protein has one entry. The sample holds 750,000 to 850,000 distinct CDR3 sequences, 20% to 25% seen once. Healthy Caucasian individuals from Russia aged about 6 to 95 were enrolled as donors. Study findings and constraints: Estimates drawn from one million T cells were deemed to understate diversity.

The CDR3 totals 16 residues. The sample holds a few counts of this clonotype. Antigen unknown. The same sample was also used in a study of T cells of mothers and their children.

The receptor's source is a boy between 10 and 17 years old in good health. Sequenced input: blood. The chain couples TRBV21-1 to TRBJ2-3; the D call TRBD2 from the table was never checked on the DNA. TRBV21-1 is an annotated pseudogene. The CDR3, as DNA: TGTGCCAGCAGCAACCTACTAGCGGGAAGCACAGATACGCAGTATTTT. It encodes CASSNLLAGSTDTQYF.